This TCR beta chain was identified in a study of blood T cell repertoires in COVID-19. This CDR3 is 15 amino acids long. Germline-derived CDR1 and CDR2 are KGHDR and SFDVKD. The V segment lost 3 bases and the J segment 4 bases; nucleotides outside the gene matches: 6. Produced via immunoSEQ multiplex PCR; TCRdb's table is partial and in-frame only. The data contain under 300,000 clones, over 80% of them singletons. This rearrangement joins TRBV24-1 to TRBJ2-3; 7 positions agree with TRBD1. The clonotype comes from a man aged 55 to 70 who had recovered from COVID-19. Sequenced sample: peripheral blood. CDR3 loop: CATSDADRVADTQYF. As DNA, the CDR3 is TGTGCCACCAGTGATGCAGACAGGGTAGCAGATACGCAGTATTTT.